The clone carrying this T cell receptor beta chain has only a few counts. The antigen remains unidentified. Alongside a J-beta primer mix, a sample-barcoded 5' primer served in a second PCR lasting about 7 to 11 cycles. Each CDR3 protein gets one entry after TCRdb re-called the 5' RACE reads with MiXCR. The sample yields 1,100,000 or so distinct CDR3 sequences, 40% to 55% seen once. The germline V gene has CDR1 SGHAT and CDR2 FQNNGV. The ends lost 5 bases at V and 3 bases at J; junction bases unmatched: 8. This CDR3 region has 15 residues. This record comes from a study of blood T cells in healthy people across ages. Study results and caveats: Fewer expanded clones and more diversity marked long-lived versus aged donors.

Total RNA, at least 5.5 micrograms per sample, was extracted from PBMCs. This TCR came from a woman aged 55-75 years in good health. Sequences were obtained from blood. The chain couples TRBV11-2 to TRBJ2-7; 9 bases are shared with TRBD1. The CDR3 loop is CASSRQTGGGYEQYF. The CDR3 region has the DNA TGTGCCAGCAGCCGACAGACAGGGGGAGGCTACGAGCAGTACTTC. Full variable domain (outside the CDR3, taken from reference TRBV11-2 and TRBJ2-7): EAGVAQSPRYKIIEKRQSVAFWCNPISGHATLYWYQQILGQGPKLLIQFQNNGVVDDSQLPKDRFSAERLKGVDSTLKIQPAKLEDSAVYLCASSRQTGGGYEQYFGPGTRLTVT.